The 25 T cell receptor beta chains reported below all come from one sample, sequenced in a study of preoperative IRX-2 immunotherapy in early breast cancer. Generated by immunoSEQ multiplex PCR, the TCRdb table keeps only in-frame clones and is missing some. The sample records about 1,200 clones, 60% to 80% being singletons. Treatment denoted: preoperative locoregional IRX-2 cytokine immunotherapy. Sequenced here: tumor tissue, sampled after IRX-2 immunotherapy. The receptor set was obtained from a human donor with breast cancer.

The chain uses TRBV11-3 and TRBJ1-6; possible D gene TRBD1, 5 bases. Trimming stripped 1 base from V and 7 bases from J, with 11 bases between. The CDR3 extends over 15 amino acids. Germline-derived CDR1 and CDR2 are SGHNT and YENEEA. The CDR3 region has the DNA TGTGCCAGCAGCTTAGTCCGGGGCGGAAATTCACCCCTCCACTTT. This encodes CASSLVRGGNSPLHF.

The V gene is TRBV18, the J gene TRBJ2-3; 8 bases match TRBD1. Germline V gene data show CDR1 as KGHSH and CDR2 as LQKENI. CDR3 size: 15 residues. V lost 2 bases, J lost 1 base, and 2 bases stayed unmatched. This CDR3 is CASSPNRGGTDTQYF. The CDR3 bases are TGTGCCAGCTCACCAAACAGGGGGGGCACAGATACGCAGTATTTT.

V and J are TRBV11-3 and TRBJ1-4; the D gene is possibly TRBD1 (5 bases). Germline V lookup: CDR1 SGHNT, CDR2 YENEEA. Trimming took 4 bases from V and 4 from J, leaving 16 bases between them. The CDR3 runs to 16 residues. The CDR3 DNA is TGTGCCAGCAGCTCAACAGCGGGGCGGAATAATGAAAAACTGTTTTTT. The encoded protein is CASSSTAGRNNEKLFF. Complete variable domain (other parts from reference TRBV11-3 and TRBJ1-4): EAGVVQSPRYKIIEKKQPVAFWCNPISGHNTLYWYLQNLGQGPELLIRYENEEAVDDSQLPKDRFSAERLKGVDSTLKIQPAELGDSAVYLCASSSTAGRNNEKLFFGSGTQLSVL.

This clone showed up just a few times. The genes are TRBV19 and TRBJ1-1; 7 bases match TRBD1. This CDR3 spans 12 amino acids. Germline V gene data show CDR1 as LNHDA and CDR2 as SQIVND (reference sequence). The CDR3 loop is CGHLQGDTEAFF. The DNA of the CDR3 is TGTGGCCACCTTCAGGGGGACACTGAAGCTTTCTTT.

The table lists this clone with a count of one. The CDR3 DNA reads as TGTGCCAGCAAGTTGGCTAGCGGACGCTCTGGGGCCAACGTCCTGACTTTC. The encoded protein is CASKLASGRSGANVLTF. The chain combines TRBV16 with TRBJ2-6, with 7 bases matching TRBD2. CDR3 length: 17 residues. With V trimmed by 7 bases and J by 0 bases, 9 bases remained unmatched. Per germline, CDR1 KGHSY and CDR2 FQNENV.

The chain is built from TRBV6-8 and TRBJ2-3, with D hard to call. V was trimmed by 0 bases and J by 5 bases, leaving 21 bases between them. From germline, CDR1 is MNHGY and CDR2 SAAAGT. The CDR3 loop spans 18 amino acids. CDR3 in amino acids: CASSYSISFGLRGDTQYF. The DNA of the CDR3 is TGTGCCAGCAGTTACTCGATTAGTTTCGGGCTTCGCGGAGATACGCAGTATTTT.

Of note for this clone: The sample contains more than one DNA sequence encoding this CDR3. This chain joins TRBV28 and TRBJ1-4; TRBD1 matches at 9 bases. This CDR3 region has 14 residues. From germline, CDR1 is MDHEN and CDR2 SYDVKM. With 5 bases clipped from V and 8 bases from J, the junction kept 6 bases outside the gene matches. The CDR3 region has the DNA TGTGCCAGCAGTAGGGGACAGGGACGAGAAAAACTGTTTTTT. Translated, it gives CASSRGQGREKLFF.

This clone was recorded once. This chain connects TRBV6-8 to TRBJ2-7, with 8 bases fitting TRBD1. Germline V gene lookup returns CDR1 MNHGY and CDR2 SAAAGT. Trimming at V came to 1 base and at J to 6 bases, leaving 8 bases not matched to a gene. This CDR3 region has 15 residues. The CDR3 protein is CASSYFGQGSREQYF. CDR3 nucleotides: TGTGCCAGCAGTTACTTCGGACAGGGTAGTCGCGAGCAGTACTTC.

This clone was counted only a few times. CDR3 coding DNA: TGTGCCAGCAGCTTAGATGAGTTTTCTGATGACTACGAGCAGTACTTC. Amino acids: CASSLDEFSDDYEQYF. The chain uses TRBV11-3 and TRBJ2-7; D is uncertain. V lost 0 bases, J lost 3 bases, and 15 bases lay in between. CDR3 length equals 16 residues. Germline assignment: CDR1 SGHNT and CDR2 YENEEA. Using reference TRBV11-3 and TRBJ2-7 for the parts outside the CDR3, the full variable domain is EAGVVQSPRYKIIEKKQPVAFWCNPISGHNTLYWYLQNLGQGPELLIRYENEEAVDDSQLPKDRFSAERLKGVDSTLKIQPAELGDSAVYLCASSLDEFSDDYEQYFGPGTRLTVT.

The CDR3 region has the DNA TGTGCCAGTAGTATTCGGTCCTCCCCTGAGGGTAACACTGAAGCTTTCTTT. Translation gives CASSIRSSPEGNTEAFF. This sequence joins TRBV19 and TRBJ1-1; D unresolved. The CDR3 extends over 17 amino acids. Deletions cut 3 bases from V and 2 bases from J, with 19 bases between. Germline assignment: CDR1 LNHDA and CDR2 SQIVND (reference sequence).

This clone was seen only a few times. The chain employs TRBV28 and TRBJ2-1; D is possibly TRBD1 or TRBD2 (5 bases each). V was trimmed by 6 bases and J by 2 bases, leaving 11 bases between them. Germline V gene data show CDR1 as MDHEN and CDR2 as SYDVKM. The CDR3 sequence is 14 residues long. As DNA, the CDR3 is TGTGCCAGCAGGGGAGACAGAACCTACAATGAGCAGTTCTTC. Translated: CASRGDRTYNEQFF.

Details on this clone: A junction boundary mismatches the germline segment, possibly from a read error. The J gene is TRBJ1-3, the V gene TRBV15; TRBD1 matches 9 bases. Germline loops: CDR1 LNHNV, CDR2 YYDKDF (reference sequence). The CDR3 sequence is 16 residues long. CDR3 region: CASSRTGDYSGNTIYF. The CDR3 DNA is TGTGCCAGCAGCCGGACAGGGGATTACTCTGGAAACACCATATATTTT. Looking up the rest from reference TRBV15 and TRBJ1-3 gives the full variable domain: DAMVIQNPRYQVTQFGKPVTLSCSQTLNHNVMYWYQQKSSQAPKLLFHYYDKDFNNEADTPDNFQSRRPNTSFCFLDIRSPGLGDTAMYLCASSRTGDYSGNTIYFGEGSWLTVV.

This clone was observed a handful of times. The V gene is TRBV18, the J gene TRBJ1-1; D is unresolved. Germline V gene sequence: CDR1 KGHSH, CDR2 LQKENI. This CDR3 is built from 14 residues. Trimming stripped 4 bases from V and 6 bases from J, with 15 bases between. As DNA, the CDR3 is TGTGCCAGCTCACGGAACGACAAGAGCTCTGAAGCTTTCTTT. Its protein is CASSRNDKSSEAFF.

Concerning this clone itself: Compared with germline, one end of the junction differs, possibly owing to a read error. The rearrangement joins TRBV12-5 to TRBJ1-1, with 8 bases that match TRBD1. The CDR3 sequence is 13 residues long. Germline values: CDR1 LGHNT, CDR2 FRNRAP. CDR3 sequence: CASGLDRDTEAFF. CDR3 DNA: TGTGCTAGTGGCTTGGACAGGGATACTGAAGCTTTCTTT.

The chain links TRBV10-2 to TRBJ2-1, with a possible D match to TRBD2 (6 bases). The CDR3 covers 13 residues. Germline V gene data show CDR1 as WSHSY and CDR2 as SAAADI. V lost 7 bases and J lost 7, with 14 bases in between. Written as DNA, the CDR3 is TGCGCCAGCAACCAGGGAGGTTCGAATGAGCAGTTCTTC. Protein sequence: CASNQGGSNEQFF.

V gene TRBV28 combines with J gene TRBJ2-7, with D tentatively TRBD1 or TRBD2 (5 bases each). V was pared by 2 bases and J by 3 bases, with 8 bases between. Germline CDR1 reads MDHEN; CDR2 reads SYDVKM. The CDR3 is made up of 13 amino acids. As DNA, the CDR3 is TGTGCCAGCAGTTTAGGGACGTTCTACGAGCAGTACTTC. It is translated as CASSLGTFYEQYF.

This clone appeared once. J is TRBJ1-5 and V is TRBV6-8; 9 bases agree with TRBD1. The CDR3 sequence is 17 residues long. The V gene end was trimmed by 7 bases and the J gene end by 3 bases; junction bases not matched to a gene: 13. Germline-derived CDR1 and CDR2 are MNHGY and SAAAGT. CDR3 region: CASNSGTGIPINQPQHF. DNA of the CDR3: TGTGCCAGCAACTCCGGGACAGGGATCCCCATCAATCAGCCCCAGCATTTT.

The V gene is TRBV11-3, the J gene TRBJ1-2, with D unresolved. The V gene's germline CDR1 is SGHNT and CDR2 YENEEA. The CDR3 loop spans 14 amino acids. Trimming stripped 5 bases from V and 4 bases from J, with 14 bases between. The CDR3, as DNA: TGTGCCAGCAGCCCTAACCGGGTAGGCTATGGCTACACCTTC. It encodes CASSPNRVGYGYTF.

This clone has more than one count but fewer than ten. The chain couples TRBV30 to TRBJ1-5; a possible D gene is TRBD1 (6 bases). The germline V gene has CDR1 GTSNPN and CDR2 SVGIG (reference sequence). The V end was cut by 5 bases, the J end by 7 bases, with 18 bases between. The CDR3 has 14 residues. CDR3 loop: CAWGSLQGLQPQHF. The CDR3 nucleotides read TGTGCCTGGGGAAGTCTACAGGGATTGCAGCCCCAGCATTTT. Variable domain in full (rest from reference TRBV30 and TRBJ1-5): SQTIHQWPATLVQPVGSPLSLECTVEGTSNPNLYWYRQAAGRGLQLLFYSVGIGQISSEVPQNLSASRPQDRQFILSSKKLLLSDSGFYLCAWGSLQGLQPQHFGDGTRLSIL.

This clone was recorded once. This chain uses TRBV7-6 with TRBJ2-5; 10 positions match TRBD1. Germline V gives CDR1 SGHVS, CDR2 FNYEAQ. With V trimmed by 4 bases and J by 7 bases, 6 bases remained unmatched. The CDR3 contains 14 residues. The CDR3: CASSSRGDRGTQYF. CDR3 in DNA: TGTGCCAGCAGCTCCCGTGGGGACAGGGGGACCCAGTACTTC.

This clone has only a few counts. This chain connects TRBV11-3 to TRBJ2-7; D tentatively reads TRBD1 or TRBD2 (6 bases each). Per germline, CDR1 SGHNT and CDR2 YENEEA. The CDR3 consists of 15 residues. The V gene lost 0 bases and the J gene lost 0 bases, with 9 bases spanning the gap. The CDR3 bases are TGTGCCAGCAGCTTAGACGGGGGCAGCTCCTACGAGCAGTACTTC. It is translated as CASSLDGGSSYEQYF.

The chain uses TRBV5-1 and TRBJ1-3, with 7 bases that match TRBD1. In germline, CDR1 is SGHRS, CDR2 YFSETQ. J gave up 8 bases and V 0 bases, and 8 bases lay outside the gene matches. The CDR3 is 15 residues long. This CDR3 is CASSLAEGQTDTIYF. The DNA of the CDR3 is TGCGCCAGCAGCTTGGCCGAGGGACAGACGGACACCATATATTTT.

The chain links TRBV28 to TRBJ2-3; 7 bases align to TRBD1. Per germline, CDR1 MDHEN and CDR2 SYDVKM. With 6 bases clipped from V and 4 bases from J, the junction kept 7 bases outside the gene matches. The CDR3 contains 14 residues. The CDR3 nucleotides read TGTGCCAGCAGGGATAGACAGGGAGCAGATACGCAGTATTTT. It encodes CASRDRQGADTQYF.

V and J are TRBV10-2 and TRBJ2-5; TRBD2 is a possible D gene (6 bases). The V end lost 2 bases, the J end lost 5 bases, and 12 bases lay between the germline ends. This CDR3 has 14 amino acids. Per germline, CDR1 WSHSY and CDR2 SAAADI. The CDR3 nucleotides are TGCGCCAGCAGTGAGACCAGGGCGGGGGAGACCCAGTACTTC. Encoded protein: CASSETRAGETQYF.

This clone was found once. CDR3 sequence (DNA): TGTGCCAGCACGCGGCGTTCAAACAATGAGCAGTTCTTC. This sequence encodes CASTRRSNNEQFF. V gene TRBV6-8 combines with J gene TRBJ2-1; D is ambiguous. The germline V and J ends were trimmed by 7 bases and 5 bases, with 12 bases remaining between them. Germline V gives CDR1 MNHGY, CDR2 SAAAGT. CDR3 length: 13 residues.